This T cell receptor beta chain was retrieved from a study of blood T cell repertoires in COVID-19. Study in general: PBMCs, B-cell-depleted T cells, or T cells provided the cDNA or gDNA that made up the material.

This clone was found once. As originally analysed: Reference gene primer amplification gave estimated nucleated cell counts. Sequencing was performed with immunoSEQ multiplex PCR; in TCRdb, only in-frame clones are kept and a portion is missing. That table is the source of V, J and clone size, and D and trimming were worked out from the DNA. The sample lists around 130,000 clones, about four fifths occurring once. The CDR3 contains 13 residues. Trimming left V 1 base short and J 6 bases short, with 7 bases between. Germline V CDR1 and CDR2: MGHRA, YSYEKL. The chain employs TRBV4-1 and TRBJ2-1, with unresolved D. Sequencing used peripheral blood. This clonotype was sampled from a middle-aged man with active or convalescent COVID-19. The CDR3 loop is CASSQGPGNEQFF. The CDR3 nucleotides read TGCGCCAGCAGCCAAGGTCCGGGCAATGAGCAGTTCTTC.